Presented here are 3 T cell receptor beta chains from one specimen sequenced in a study of CD8 T cells in ankylosing spondylitis. One entry per CDR3 protein, called by TCRdb with MiXCR from the 5' RACE reads. The sample contains 240,000 or so distinct CDR3 sequences, about 9.1% of which appear only once. The sample taken for sequencing was blood, either unsorted or a sorted T cell fraction (not recorded which). These receptors originate from a male donor with ankylosing spondylitis or in good health (not recorded which).

In this sample, this clonotype turned up many times. The rearrangement links TRBV29-1 to TRBJ2-1; D may be TRBD1 (5 bases). Trimming removed 8 bases from V and 0 bases from J, with 11 bases in between. The CDR3 contains 13 residues. Looked up from germline, CDR1 is SQVTM and CDR2 is ANQGSEA. CDR3 nucleotides: TGCAGCCTTCGACAGAGCTCCTACAATGAGCAGTTCTTC. Translation gives CSLRQSSYNEQFF.

The chain couples TRBV7-9 to TRBJ2-1; 8 nucleotides line up with TRBD1. Germline trimming cut 1 base from V and 4 bases from J; bases unmatched to any gene: 3. Germline-derived CDR1 and CDR2 are SEHNR and FQNEAQ (reference sequence). The CDR3 contains 15 residues. The CDR3 DNA reads as TGTGCCAGCAGCTTAGGCCGGACAGGGTACAATGAGCAGTTCTTC. Its translation is CASSLGRTGYNEQFF. The full variable domain, its missing parts supplied by reference TRBV7-9 and TRBJ2-1, is DTGVSQNPRHKITKRGQNVTFRCDPISEHNRLYWYRQTLGQGPEFLTYFQNEAQLEKSRLLSDRFSAERPKGSFSTLEIQRTEQGDSAMYLCASSLGRTGYNEQFFGPGTRLTVL.

This clonotype was recorded at least ten times. This chain connects TRBV5-1 to TRBJ2-5; D possibly corresponds to TRBD1 (5 bases). The CDR3 has 16 residues. Per germline, CDR1 SGHRS and CDR2 YFSETQ. V was shortened by 5 bases and J by 5 bases, with 22 bases between the two germline ends. The CDR3 here is CASSLGAGLQAETQYF. The CDR3 DNA follows: TGCGCCAGCAGTCTAGGGGCAGGCCTACAAGCGGAGACCCAGTACTTC.